These T cell receptor beta chains were read from a single sample in a study of regulatory T cells in long-lasting Graves disease. In TCRdb, the multiplex PCR reads were re-called with MiXCR into one record per CDR3 protein. The sample consists of 240,000 or so distinct CDR3 sequences, over 20% of them appearing once. Specimen: peripheral blood mononuclear cells (PBMCs), collected at new diagnosis, from a patient treated with antithyroid drugs. These TCRs come from a female donor with Graves disease. CDR3s include the opening cysteine and the closing phenylalanine or tryptophan. The D gene is left open where the match is weak. Only some rows state a clone size, as once, few, many or a class for expanded clones.

abundance: many; len: 16; d_gene: TRBD2; j_gene: TRBJ2-5; v_gene: TRBV12-3/TRBV12-4; CDR3aa: CASSSTSGRRLETQYF; CDR3nt: TGTGCCAGCAGTTCGACTAGCGGGAGGAGGCTGGAGACCCAGTACTTC
abundance: many; len: 10; d_gene: NA; j_gene: TRBJ1-5; v_gene: TRBV30; CDR3aa: CAWRGGPQHF; CDR3nt: TGTGCCTGGAGGGGTGGGCCCCAGCATTTT
abundance: many; len: 14; d_gene: NA; j_gene: TRBJ2-2; v_gene: TRBV19; CDR3aa: CASSIGPATGELFF; CDR3nt: TGTGCCAGTAGTATTGGCCCCGCCACCGGGGAGCTGTTTTTT
abundance: NA; len: 14; d_gene: NA; j_gene: TRBJ1-4; v_gene: TRBV7-2; CDR3aa: CASSLEPGEEKLFF; CDR3nt: TGTGCCAGCAGCTTAGAACCCGGGGAGGAAAAACTGTTTTTT
abundance: many; len: 16; d_gene: NA; j_gene: TRBJ1-1; v_gene: TRBV20-1; CDR3aa: CSAKNPRVLENTEAFF; CDR3nt: TGCAGTGCCAAGAATCCCCGGGTTCTAGAGAACACTGAAGCTTTCTTT
abundance: NA; len: 15; d_gene: NA; j_gene: TRBJ1-6; v_gene: TRBV27; CDR3aa: CASSLGGQYNSPLHF; CDR3nt: TGTGCCAGCAGTTTAGGTGGACAGTATAATTCACCCCTCCACTTT
abundance: many; len: 16; d_gene: TRBD2; j_gene: TRBJ2-7; v_gene: TRBV4-3; CDR3aa: CASSQDVAGNSYEQYF; CDR3nt: TGCGCCAGCAGCCAAGATGTAGCGGGGAACTCCTACGAGCAGTACTTC
abundance: NA; len: 17; d_gene: NA; j_gene: TRBJ1-3; v_gene: TRBV25-1; CDR3aa: CASTPPGLSGKGNTIYF; CDR3nt: TGTGCCAGCACCCCTCCCGGACTTTCCGGGAAAGGAAACACCATATATTTT
abundance: many; len: 16; d_gene: TRBD2; j_gene: TRBJ2-7; v_gene: TRBV6-1; CDR3aa: CASVPSGGTSGYEQYF; CDR3nt: TGTGCCAGCGTCCCCTCGGGAGGGACTAGCGGCTACGAGCAGTACTTC
abundance: many; len: 16; d_gene: TRBD2; j_gene: TRBJ2-1; v_gene: TRBV27; CDR3aa: CASSLYASGGAYEQFF; CDR3nt: TGTGCCAGCAGTTTATATGCTAGCGGGGGGGCGTATGAGCAGTTCTTC
abundance: NA; len: 14; d_gene: TRBD1; j_gene: TRBJ1-4; v_gene: TRBV5-5; CDR3aa: CASSQGGSNEKLFF; CDR3nt: TGTGCCAGCAGCCAGGGGGGCTCTAATGAAAAACTGTTTTTT
abundance: NA; len: 12; d_gene: TRBD1; j_gene: TRBJ1-1; v_gene: TRBV29-1; CDR3aa: CSVEEDRGGAFF; CDR3nt: TGCAGCGTTGAAGAGGACAGGGGAGGGGCTTTCTTT
abundance: many; len: 16; d_gene: TRBD2; j_gene: TRBJ2-5; v_gene: TRBV5-5; CDR3aa: CASSFREREWGETQYF; CDR3nt: TGTGCCAGCAGCTTCAGGGAGCGGGAGTGGGGAGAGACCCAGTACTTC
abundance: many; len: 15; d_gene: TRBD1; j_gene: TRBJ2-1; v_gene: TRBV20-1; CDR3aa: CSARDTGTGVPEQFF; CDR3nt: TGCAGTGCTAGAGATACCGGGACAGGGGTACCTGAGCAGTTCTTC
abundance: NA; len: 16; d_gene: NA; j_gene: TRBJ2-3; v_gene: TRBV7-2; CDR3aa: CASSQIARGGTDTQYF; CDR3nt: TGTGCCAGCAGCCAAATAGCGAGGGGGGGGACAGATACGCAGTATTTT
abundance: many; len: 13; d_gene: TRBD2; j_gene: TRBJ2-3; v_gene: TRBV20-1; CDR3aa: CSARRVAGDTQYF; CDR3nt: TGCAGTGCTAGAAGGGTAGCGGGAGATACGCAGTATTTT
abundance: NA; len: 17; d_gene: NA; j_gene: TRBJ1-6; v_gene: TRBV10-3; CDR3aa: CAISESAGVYGNSPLHF; CDR3nt: TGTGCCATCAGTGAGTCGGCAGGCGTTTATGGTAATTCACCCCTCCACTTT
abundance: many; len: 17; d_gene: TRBD2; j_gene: TRBJ2-3; v_gene: TRBV20-1; CDR3aa: CSARTDYSGGLTDTQYF; CDR3nt: TGCAGTGCTAGAACGGACTATAGCGGGGGGTTGACAGATACGCAGTATTTT
abundance: many; len: 13; d_gene: TRBD2; j_gene: TRBJ2-4; v_gene: TRBV11-3; CDR3aa: CASSLGGSNIQYF; CDR3nt: TGTGCCAGCAGCTTGGGGGGGTCAAACATTCAGTACTTC
abundance: many; len: 14; d_gene: TRBD1; j_gene: TRBJ2-2; v_gene: TRBV5-6; CDR3aa: CASSLQGVGGELFF; CDR3nt: TGTGCCAGCAGCTTACAGGGGGTTGGCGGGGAGCTGTTTTTT
abundance: NA; len: 15; d_gene: NA; j_gene: TRBJ2-1; v_gene: TRBV5-5; CDR3aa: CASSFTAPVYNEQFF; CDR3nt: TGTGCCAGCAGCTTCACTGCGCCCGTCTACAATGAGCAGTTCTTC
abundance: many; len: 19; d_gene: TRBD2; j_gene: TRBJ2-2; v_gene: TRBV3-1; CDR3aa: CASRTSGGPGAANTGELFF; CDR3nt: TGTGCCAGCAGGACTAGCGGGGGGCCAGGGGCTGCGAACACCGGGGAGCTGTTTTTT
abundance: many; len: 14; d_gene: TRBD1; j_gene: TRBJ2-3; v_gene: TRBV11-2; CDR3aa: CASSPRQGEDTQYF; CDR3nt: TGTGCCAGCAGCCCTAGACAGGGAGAAGATACGCAGTATTTT
abundance: many; len: 13; d_gene: NA; j_gene: TRBJ2-7; v_gene: TRBV7-2; CDR3aa: CASSLGGGQRLYF; CDR3nt: TGTGCCAGCAGCTTAGGGGGTGGTCAGCGGCTTTACTTC
abundance: few; len: 16; d_gene: NA; j_gene: TRBJ2-6; v_gene: TRBV7-2; CDR3aa: CASSQGGGGGANVLTF; CDR3nt: TGTGCCAGCAGCCAGGGGGGGGGCGGTGGGGCCAACGTCCTGACTTTC
abundance: NA; len: 17; d_gene: TRBD2; j_gene: TRBJ2-5; v_gene: TRBV7-9; CDR3aa: CASSSEWDGLAEETQYF; CDR3nt: TGTGCCAGCAGCTCAGAGTGGGACGGACTAGCGGAAGAGACCCAGTACTTC
abundance: many; len: 16; d_gene: NA; j_gene: TRBJ2-1; v_gene: TRBV11-2; CDR3aa: CASRQVGIRPYNEQFF; CDR3nt: TGTGCCAGCAGACAAGTCGGGATCAGACCATACAATGAGCAGTTCTTC
abundance: NA; len: 15; d_gene: NA; j_gene: TRBJ2-7; v_gene: TRBV5-4; CDR3aa: CASSHSRGKAHEQYF; CDR3nt: TGTGCCAGCAGCCACTCAAGGGGGAAGGCCCACGAGCAGTACTTC
abundance: few; len: 12; d_gene: NA; j_gene: TRBJ1-5; v_gene: TRBV6-1; CDR3aa: CASKMTNQPQHF; CDR3nt: TGTGCCAGCAAGATGACCAATCAGCCCCAGCATTTT
abundance: few; len: 15; d_gene: NA; j_gene: TRBJ2-5; v_gene: TRBV6-2/TRBV6-3; CDR3aa: CASSTGTGHQETQYF; CDR3nt: TGTGCCAGCAGTACCGGGACTGGACACCAAGAGACCCAGTACTTC
abundance: many; len: 12; d_gene: TRBD1; j_gene: TRBJ2-3; v_gene: TRBV7-9; CDR3aa: CARSQGEDTQYF; CDR3nt: TGTGCCAGGAGCCAGGGGGAAGATACGCAGTATTTT
abundance: NA; len: 14; d_gene: NA; j_gene: TRBJ2-6; v_gene: TRBV19; CDR3aa: CASKGDSGANVLTF; CDR3nt: TGTGCCAGTAAAGGCGACTCTGGGGCCAACGTCCTGACTTTC
abundance: NA; len: 14; d_gene: NA; j_gene: TRBJ2-7; v_gene: TRBV20-1; CDR3aa: CSAGSLGPRYEQYF; CDR3nt: TGCAGTGCTGGGTCCCTGGGACCCCGATACGAGCAGTACTTC
abundance: NA; len: 13; d_gene: NA; j_gene: TRBJ2-2; v_gene: TRBV10-2; CDR3aa: CAIGTQRAGELFF; CDR3nt: TGCGCCATCGGGACACAGAGGGCCGGGGAGCTGTTTTTT
abundance: few; len: 14; d_gene: NA; j_gene: TRBJ1-3; v_gene: TRBV6-2/TRBV6-3; CDR3aa: CASSENQRGNTIYF; CDR3nt: TGTGCCAGCAGTGAAAATCAGAGGGGAAACACCATATATTTT
abundance: few; len: 14; d_gene: NA; j_gene: TRBJ2-7; v_gene: TRBV5-1; CDR3aa: CASSLRRPELEQYF; CDR3nt: TGCGCCAGCAGCTTGCGGAGACCGGAGCTCGAGCAGTACTTC
abundance: many; len: 13; d_gene: NA; j_gene: TRBJ2-4; v_gene: TRBV15; CDR3aa: CAYLDAGKNIQYF; CDR3nt: TGTGCCTACCTGGATGCGGGCAAAAACATTCAGTACTTC
abundance: many; len: 14; d_gene: NA; j_gene: TRBJ2-7; v_gene: TRBV4-2; CDR3aa: CASSPEFPQGEQYF; CDR3nt: TGTGCCAGCAGCCCGGAGTTCCCGCAGGGGGAGCAGTACTTC
abundance: NA; len: 15; d_gene: TRBD2; j_gene: TRBJ2-1; v_gene: TRBV20-1; CDR3aa: CSARDLSGRLNEQFF; CDR3nt: TGCAGTGCTAGAGATCTAAGCGGGAGGTTAAATGAGCAGTTCTTC
abundance: many; len: 14; d_gene: TRBD1; j_gene: TRBJ1-6; v_gene: TRBV28; CDR3aa: CASRKGQGRLSLHF; CDR3nt: TGTGCCAGCAGAAAGGGACAGGGACGTTTGTCCCTCCACTTT
abundance: many; len: 14; d_gene: NA; j_gene: TRBJ2-3; v_gene: TRBV7-9; CDR3aa: CASSFMTGSDTQYF; CDR3nt: TGTGCCAGCAGCTTCATGACCGGATCAGATACGCAGTATTTT
abundance: many; len: 15; d_gene: NA; j_gene: TRBJ2-3; v_gene: TRBV7-9; CDR3aa: CASSLAPSRGNTQYF; CDR3nt: TGTGCCAGCAGCTTAGCCCCAAGTCGGGGAAATACGCAGTATTTT
abundance: many; len: 15; d_gene: NA; j_gene: TRBJ1-1; v_gene: TRBV19; CDR3aa: CASSSTRVAVAEAFF; CDR3nt: TGTGCCAGTAGTAGCACGAGGGTAGCGGTGGCTGAAGCTTTCTTT
abundance: NA; len: 16; d_gene: TRBD1; j_gene: TRBJ1-2; v_gene: TRBV19; CDR3aa: CASIGTGRERGYGYTF; CDR3nt: TGTGCCAGTATCGGGACAGGGAGGGAAAGAGGCTATGGCTACACCTTC
abundance: few; len: 11; d_gene: NA; j_gene: TRBJ2-5; v_gene: TRBV29-1; CDR3aa: CNVRESETQYF; CDR3nt: TGCAACGTTCGGGAGTCAGAGACCCAGTACTTC
abundance: many; len: 16; d_gene: NA; j_gene: TRBJ1-3; v_gene: TRBV18; CDR3aa: CASSPPRHITGNTIYF; CDR3nt: TGTGCCAGCTCACCGCCTAGGCACATCACTGGAAACACCATATATTTT
abundance: many; len: 13; d_gene: NA; j_gene: TRBJ1-2; v_gene: TRBV6-2/TRBV6-3; CDR3aa: CASSYGDVYGYTF; CDR3nt: TGTGCCAGCAGTTACGGGGACGTCTATGGCTACACCTTC
abundance: many; len: 15; d_gene: NA; j_gene: TRBJ2-5; v_gene: TRBV7-3; CDR3aa: CASSSDASSSETQYF; CDR3nt: TGTGCCAGCAGCAGCGATGCAAGTTCATCGGAGACCCAGTACTTC
abundance: many; len: 14; d_gene: NA; j_gene: TRBJ1-5; v_gene: TRBV2; CDR3aa: CASSAGGAGQPQHF; CDR3nt: TGTGCCAGCAGTGCGGGGGGGGCAGGACAGCCCCAGCATTTT
abundance: NA; len: 11; d_gene: NA; j_gene: TRBJ1-1; v_gene: TRBV5-5; CDR3aa: CASSQGDEAFF; CDR3nt: TGTGCCAGCAGCCAGGGAGATGAAGCTTTCTTT
abundance: many; len: 15; d_gene: TRBD2; j_gene: TRBJ2-5; v_gene: TRBV10-3; CDR3aa: CAIRKTSGGQETQYF; CDR3nt: TGTGCCATCAGGAAGACTAGCGGGGGGCAAGAGACCCAGTACTTC
abundance: NA; len: 15; d_gene: TRBD1; j_gene: TRBJ2-2; v_gene: TRBV12-3/TRBV12-4; CDR3aa: CASSHGTGDTGELFF; CDR3nt: TGTGCCAGCAGTCATGGGACAGGGGACACCGGGGAGCTGTTTTTT
abundance: once; len: 15; d_gene: TRBD2; j_gene: TRBJ2-7; v_gene: TRBV2; CDR3aa: CASRSGLAGGYEQYF; CDR3nt: TGTGCCAGCAGAAGTGGACTAGCGGGAGGGTACGAGCAGTACTTC
abundance: few; len: 14; d_gene: NA; j_gene: TRBJ1-6; v_gene: TRBV19; CDR3aa: CASTSRPYDSPLHF; CDR3nt: TGTGCCAGTACCTCACGGCCGTATGATTCACCCCTCCACTTT
abundance: few; len: 15; d_gene: TRBD1; j_gene: TRBJ2-2; v_gene: TRBV24-1; CDR3aa: CATSTLQGASGELLF; CDR3nt: TGTGCCACCAGTACGTTGCAGGGGGCATCCGGGGAGCTGCTTTTT
abundance: many; len: 14; d_gene: TRBD1; j_gene: TRBJ1-2; v_gene: TRBV6-2/TRBV6-3; CDR3aa: CASSYRQGSYGYTF; CDR3nt: TGTGCCAGCAGTTACCGACAGGGGAGCTATGGCTACACCTTC
abundance: many; len: 12; d_gene: NA; j_gene: TRBJ2-1; v_gene: TRBV10-1; CDR3aa: CASSVPYAEQFF; CDR3nt: TGCGCCAGCAGTGTACCCTATGCTGAGCAGTTCTTC
abundance: few; len: 14; d_gene: NA; j_gene: TRBJ2-2; v_gene: TRBV10-2; CDR3aa: CATLPDLDTGELFF; CDR3nt: TGCGCCACACTCCCTGACCTAGACACCGGGGAGCTGTTTTTT
abundance: NA; len: 16; d_gene: TRBD2; j_gene: TRBJ2-3; v_gene: TRBV6-2/TRBV6-3; CDR3aa: CASSYSLAGLTDTQYF; CDR3nt: TGTGCCAGCAGTTACTCCCTAGCGGGGTTGACAGATACGCAGTATTTT
abundance: few; len: 15; d_gene: NA; j_gene: TRBJ2-6; v_gene: TRBV20-1; CDR3aa: CSARAANSGANVLTF; CDR3nt: TGCAGTGCTAGAGCCGCTAACTCTGGGGCCAACGTCCTGACTTTC